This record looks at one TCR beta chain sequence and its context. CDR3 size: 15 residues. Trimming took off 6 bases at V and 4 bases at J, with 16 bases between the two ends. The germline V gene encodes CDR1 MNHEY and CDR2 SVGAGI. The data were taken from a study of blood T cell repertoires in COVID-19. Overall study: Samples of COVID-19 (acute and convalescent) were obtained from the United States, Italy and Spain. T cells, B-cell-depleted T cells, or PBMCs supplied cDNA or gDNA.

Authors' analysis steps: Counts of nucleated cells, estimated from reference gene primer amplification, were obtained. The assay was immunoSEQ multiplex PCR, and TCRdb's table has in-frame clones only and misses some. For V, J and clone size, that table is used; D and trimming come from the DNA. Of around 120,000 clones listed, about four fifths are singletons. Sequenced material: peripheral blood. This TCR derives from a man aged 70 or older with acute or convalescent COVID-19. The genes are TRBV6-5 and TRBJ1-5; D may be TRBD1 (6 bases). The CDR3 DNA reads TGTGCCAGCAGGACCAGTGGGGGCGCAAATCAGCCCCAGCATTTT. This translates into CASRTSGGANQPQHF.